A selection of T cell receptor beta chains follows, all from one sample in a study of blood T cell repertoires in COVID-19. Produced via immunoSEQ multiplex PCR; TCRdb's table is partial and in-frame only. In the table there are roughly 100,000 clones, around 73% of which are singletons. The sequenced sample consisted of peripheral blood. Source of these receptors: a man aged 55 to 70 with active or convalescent COVID-19. Both conserved end residues are part of each CDR3. D genes are given only for firm matches. Clone size is shown for a subset of rows, as once, few, many or a class of expanded clone.

d_call,clone_size,v_call,j_call,cdr3_aa,cdr3_nt
TRBD1,NA,TRBV7-6,TRBJ1-5,CASSPGTGYQPQHF,TGTGCCAGCAGCCCCGGGACAGGCTACCAGCCCCAGCATTTT
TRBD2,NA,TRBV12-3/TRBV12-4,TRBJ2-1,CASFGGSLQFF,TGTGCCAGTTTCGGGGGGTCCCTGCAGTTCTTC
NA,NA,TRBV5-6,TRBJ2-2,CASSLVRAGELFF,TGTGCCAGCAGCTTGGTGAGGGCCGGGGAGCTGTTTTTT
NA,NA,TRBV18,TRBJ1-1,CASHGGGRDTEAFF,TGTGCCAGCCACGGGGGGGGGAGAGACACTGAAGCTTTCTTT
NA,NA,TRBV27,TRBJ2-1,CASSLFPGGNEQFF,TGTGCCAGCAGTTTATTTCCTGGGGGGAATGAGCAGTTCTTC
TRBD1,NA,TRBV9,TRBJ1-3,CASSPLPGGMGNTIYF,TGTGCCAGCAGCCCCCTGCCAGGGGGCATGGGAAACACCATATATTTT
TRBD1,few,TRBV28,TRBJ1-1,CASTIRDRYTEAFF,TGTGCCAGCACCATCCGGGACAGGTACACTGAAGCTTTCTTT
NA,NA,TRBV19,TRBJ1-2,CASTLREANYGYTF,TGTGCCAGTACCCTCCGGGAGGCTAACTATGGCTACACCTTC
NA,NA,TRBV6-6,TRBJ2-7,CASSPTLMEAYYTYEQYF,TGTGCCAGCAGTCCCACTCTTATGGAGGCATATTATACCTACGAGCAGTACTTC
NA,NA,TRBV13,TRBJ2-2,CASSWGLPTSSNTGELFF,TGTGCCAGCAGCTGGGGACTTCCAACCTCGTCGAACACCGGGGAGCTGTTTTTT
TRBD2,few,TRBV9,TRBJ2-2,CASSGGTSVQNGELFF,TGTGCCAGCAGCGGGGGGACTAGTGTTCAGAACGGGGAGCTGTTTTTT
TRBD1,NA,TRBV6-5,TRBJ2-5,CASSFNRGETQYF,TGTGCCAGCAGCTTTAACAGGGGTGAGACCCAGTACTTC
NA,NA,TRBV20-1,TRBJ1-4,CSASGSEKLFF,TGCAGTGCTAGCGGGAGTGAAAAACTGTTTTTT
NA,NA,TRBV10-3,TRBJ2-1,CAISEQGGANEQFF,TGTGCCATCAGTGAGCAAGGCGGAGCCAATGAGCAGTTCTTC
TRBD1,NA,TRBV25-1,TRBJ2-5,CASSVQGAGKTQYF,TGTGCCAGCAGTGTACAGGGGGCAGGAAAGACCCAGTACTTC
NA,NA,TRBV7-6,TRBJ2-6,CASSSPGEGRVLTF,TGTGCCAGCAGCTCCCCCGGGGAAGGAAGGGTCCTGACTTTC
NA,NA,TRBV2,TRBJ1-3,CASREGRGNTIYF,TGTGCCAGCAGGGAGGGTAGAGGAAACACCATATATTTT
TRBD2,NA,TRBV6-6,TRBJ2-1,CASTSLASGSRQFF,TGTGCCAGCACCTCTCTTGCTAGCGGGAGTAGGCAGTTCTTC
NA,once,TRBV2,TRBJ2-2,CASSSPVNTGELFF,TGTGCCAGCAGTTCGCCAGTTAACACCGGGGAGCTGTTTTTT
TRBD2,once,TRBV27,TRBJ2-1,CASSLSWTSLEQFF,TGTGCCAGCAGTTTAAGCTGGACTAGCCTTGAGCAGTTCTTC
NA,NA,TRBV27,TRBJ1-1,CASSFGLNTEAFF,TGTGCCAGCAGTTTTGGGCTGAACACTGAAGCTTTCTTT
TRBD1,NA,TRBV19,TRBJ2-3,CASSDTGERIDTQYF,TGTGCCAGTAGCGATACAGGGGAGAGGATCGATACGCAGTATTTT
NA,NA,TRBV21-1,TRBJ1-5,CASIAGKGSNQPQHF,TGTGCCAGCATCGCAGGGAAAGGGAGCAATCAGCCCCAGCATTTT
TRBD2,few,TRBV6-4,TRBJ2-1,CASKETAYRVAGGHNEQFF,TGTGCCAGCAAAGAGACAGCTTACCGGGTAGCGGGAGGCCACAATGAGCAGTTCTTC
TRBD2,NA,TRBV19,TRBJ2-7,CASSWAGGAYEQYF,TGTGCCAGTAGTTGGGCGGGAGGAGCCTACGAGCAGTACTTC
TRBD2,NA,TRBV5-1,TRBJ2-7,CASSLWTGGTYEQYF,TGCGCCAGCAGCTTGTGGACGGGAGGGACCTACGAGCAGTACTTC
NA,NA,TRBV12-3/TRBV12-4,TRBJ1-1,CASTGMTEAFF,TGTGCCAGCACAGGGATGACTGAAGCTTTCTTT
NA,NA,TRBV4-1,TRBJ1-2,CASSQAGGRRGSNYGYTF,TGCGCCAGCAGCCAAGCCGGGGGACGGAGAGGTTCTAACTATGGCTACACCTTC
NA,NA,TRBV2,TRBJ1-2,CASSRGYTF,TGTGCCAGCAGTCGGGGCTACACCTTC
TRBD2,NA,TRBV6-2/TRBV6-3,TRBJ2-3,CASSSRTSGGAYTQYF,TGTGCCAGCAGTTCACGGACTAGCGGGGGGGCATATACGCAGTATTTT
NA,NA,TRBV7-2,TRBJ2-7,CASSPSGGPYEQYF,TGTGCCAGCAGCCCCTCAGGCGGGCCCTACGAGCAGTACTTC